This T cell receptor beta chain was found in a study of OX40 agonist ivuxolimab in advanced cancers. A remark on this clone: Antigen: not known.

This CDR3 comprises 13 residues. V lost 4 bases, J lost 8 bases, and 5 bases stayed unmatched. Germline V gene data show CDR1 as MNHEY and CDR2 as SMNVEV (reference sequence). The study's findings and limits: CD8+ T cells averaged more expanded clones than CD4+. In the 0.1 to 3.0 mg/kg range, CD4+ and CD8+ blood T cells had expanded clonally by week 6.

Generated by immunoSEQ multiplex PCR, the TCRdb table keeps only in-frame clones and is missing some. The table has approximately 37,000 clones, roughly 87% seen once. Enrollment shut out patients with autoimmune disease history or systemic immunosuppression. V gene TRBV27 combines with J gene TRBJ2-1; 7 positions agree with TRBD2. This sequence originates from an adult with an advanced solid tumor such as melanoma, head and neck, liver or kidney cancer. The sequenced sample was CD4+ or CD8+ T cells sorted from blood, obtained in a trial of the OX40 agonist ivuxolimab. CDR3 coding DNA: TGTGCCAGCAGTTCCTGGGGGGGTGATGAGCAGTTCTTC. Translated: CASSSWGGDEQFF.